Below, 24 T cell receptor beta chains from the same sample are listed, as sequenced in a study of shared T cell receptors in the human thymus. The method was immunoSEQ multiplex PCR; TCRdb's version includes in-frame clones alone and lacks a portion of them. The data show 500,000 to 550,000 clones, around 82% seen once. This sample also appeared in a second study, on human thymus T cells.

Material for sequencing was thymocytes. These receptors were collected from a boy under three years old with a congenital heart defect.

The chain joins TRBV5-1 to TRBJ1-2; 9 bases map to TRBD1. The CDR3 runs to 15 residues. Trimming took 4 bases from V and 8 from J; bases not matched to a gene: 12. The V gene's germline CDR1 is SGHRS and CDR2 YFSETQ. The CDR3 protein is CASSLGGQGTRGYTF. The DNA for the CDR3 is TGCGCCAGCAGCCTTGGGGGACAGGGTACCCGGGGCTACACCTTC.

The rearrangement links TRBV28 to TRBJ2-3, with D perhaps TRBD2 (6 bases). Germline CDR1 is MDHEN and CDR2 is SYDVKM. The CDR3 runs to 16 residues. Trimming left V 7 bases short and J 2 bases short, with 19 bases between. CDR3 in DNA: TGTGCCAGCACTATACCTGGGGGGACCTTCACAGATACGCAGTATTTT. Protein: CASTIPGGTFTDTQYF.

V and J are TRBV30 and TRBJ1-3; D ambiguous. V dropped 0 bases and J dropped 0 bases, with 12 bases sitting between them. The CDR3 totals 16 residues. The germline V gene has CDR1 GTSNPN and CDR2 SVGIG (reference sequence). The CDR3 region has the DNA TGTGCCTGGAGTGTAATCCCGCGATCCTCTGGAAACACCATATATTTT. It translates to CAWSVIPRSSGNTIYF.

This clone was found a few times. The V and J genes are TRBV27 and TRBJ2-1; 13 nucleotides line up with TRBD2. This CDR3 comprises 17 residues. Germline values: CDR1 MNHEY, CDR2 SMNVEV (reference sequence). V was pared by 10 bases and J by 2 bases, with 11 bases of the junction left unmatched. This chain's CDR3 is CATRASGLAGAYNEQFF. The CDR3, as DNA: TGTGCCACCAGGGCCAGTGGACTAGCGGGGGCCTACAATGAGCAGTTCTTC.

There are a few counts of this clone. The V gene is TRBV28, the J gene TRBJ1-2, with D possibly TRBD1 on 6 matching bases. The CDR3 consists of 14 residues. Trimming left V 5 bases short and J 0 bases short, with 10 bases between. Germline V gene data show CDR1 as MDHEN and CDR2 as SYDVKM. The CDR3 DNA follows: TGTGCCAGCAGTCTGGACAGTACTAACTATGGCTACACCTTC. This codes for CASSLDSTNYGYTF.

The rearrangement joins TRBV4-3 to TRBJ2-1; tentative D call: TRBD2 (5 bases). This CDR3 is 17 amino acids long. Per germline, CDR1 LGHNA and CDR2 YSLEER. Trimming pared 0 bases from V and 8 bases from J, leaving 20 bases between. CDR3 protein: CASSQEASKEAGDEQFF. Written as DNA, the CDR3 is TGCGCCAGCAGCCAAGAAGCTAGCAAAGAGGCCGGGGATGAGCAGTTCTTC.

Regarding this clone: A junction end diverges from the germline sequence, so it may reflect a read error. The V and J genes are TRBV7-7 and TRBJ2-5; 9 bases are shared with TRBD2. There are 15 residues in the CDR3. The V gene's germline CDR1 is SSHAT and CDR2 FNYEAQ (reference sequence). CDR3 residues: CASSLGREGPETQYF. The CDR3 DNA is TGTGCTAGCAGCTTGGGGCGGGAGGGCCCAGAGACCCAGTACTTC.

The J gene is TRBJ2-1, the V gene TRBV7-9; TRBD2 might be the D (7 bases). The CDR3 sequence is 16 residues long. The germline gives CDR1 SEHNR, CDR2 FQNEAQ (reference sequence). V shed 9 bases and J shed 1 base, with 19 bases lying between them. The CDR3 loop reads CASTIGGGRSYNEQFF. CDR3 bases: TGTGCCAGTACCATAGGGGGGGGGAGATCCTACAATGAGCAGTTCTTC.

This clone was seen more than once but under ten times. This chain joins TRBV28 and TRBJ2-7; TRBD1 agrees at 7 bases. Per germline, CDR1 MDHEN and CDR2 SYDVKM. With V trimmed by 2 bases and J by 2 bases, 18 bases remained unmatched. The CDR3 sequence is 19 residues long. CDR3: CASSLPRDSWNGSTYEQYF. The CDR3 DNA sequence: TGTGCCAGCAGTTTACCCCGGGACAGCTGGAACGGGTCGACCTACGAGCAGTACTTC. The full variable domain, rest sourced from reference TRBV28 and TRBJ2-7, is DVKVTQSSRYLVKRTGEKVFLECVQDMDHENMFWYRQDPGLGLRLIYFSYDVKMKEKGDIPEGYSVSREKKERFSLILESASTNQTSMYLCASSLPRDSWNGSTYEQYFGPGTRLTVT.

V is TRBV4-3 and J is TRBJ1-4; possible D gene TRBD1, 5 bases. Germline V CDR1 and CDR2: LGHNA, YSLEER. The CDR3 runs 16 residues. Between the trimmed V and J ends, which lost 4 bases and 4 bases, there was a span of 16 bases. CDR3 nucleotides: TGCGCCAGCAGCCGCAGATTGGGGCGGATTAATGAAAAACTGTTTTTT. Its protein is CASSRRLGRINEKLFF.

The chain links TRBV6-1 to TRBJ2-7; TRBD2 might be the D (5 bases). Germline lookup yields CDR1 MNHNS and CDR2 SASEGT. V was pared by 7 bases and J by 6 bases, with 10 bases between. The CDR3 loop spans 11 amino acids. As DNA, the CDR3 is TGTGCCAGCAAGGCCAGCGGCGAGCAGTACTTC. As protein: CASKASGEQYF.

The genes are TRBV9 and TRBJ2-7; a weak D match, TRBD1 (6 bases). The germline V and J ends were trimmed by 4 bases and 7 bases, with 18 bases remaining between them. Germline V CDR1 and CDR2: SGDLS, YYNGEE. The CDR3 is made up of 14 amino acids. The DNA for the CDR3 is TGTGCCAGCAGCCCTCTCCTCAGGGGCGATGAGCAGTACTTC. It encodes CASSPLLRGDEQYF.

This clone was detected only a few times. V and J are TRBV27 and TRBJ2-6; D may be TRBD2 (6 bases). The CDR3 covers 16 residues. The V gene lost 4 bases and the J gene lost 6 bases, with 16 bases spanning the gap. Germline values: CDR1 MNHEY, CDR2 SMNVEV (reference sequence). The CDR3 sequence is CASSSTWGRMANVLTF. CDR3 in DNA: TGTGCCAGCAGTTCCACGTGGGGGAGGATGGCCAACGTCCTGACTTTC.

The chain recombines TRBV10-3 with TRBJ2-7, with a weak D call TRBD2 (5 bases). Germline values: CDR1 ENHRY, CDR2 SYGVKD. CDR3 size: 14 residues. V dropped 6 bases and J dropped 2 bases, with 14 bases sitting between them. The CDR3 loop is CAISGLAGAYEQYF. Here the CDR3 DNA reads TGTGCCATCAGCGGCCTGGCCGGGGCCTACGAGCAGTACTTC.

This chain connects TRBV12-5 to TRBJ2-7, with 7 positions matching TRBD1. With V trimmed by 6 bases and J by 0 bases, 14 bases remained unmatched. The V gene's germline CDR1 is LGHNT and CDR2 FRNRAP. The CDR3 is 17 amino acids. The CDR3 region has the DNA TGTGCTAGTGGCTTCCTAAGAGGGGGCCTGTTCTCCTACGAGCAGTACTTC. It is translated as CASGFLRGGLFSYEQYF.

The rearrangement uses TRBV4-3 and TRBJ1-2; D gene uncertain. V was clipped by 1 base and J by 2 bases, with 11 bases between them. The germline V gene has CDR1 LGHNA and CDR2 YSLEER. There are 15 residues in the CDR3. This CDR3 reads CASSQGVTGNYGYTF. Here the CDR3 DNA reads TGCGCCAGCAGCCAAGGTGTAACGGGAAACTATGGCTACACCTTC.

This clone was found once. This sequence joins TRBV10-3 and TRBJ2-7; possible D gene TRBD2, 6 bases. The germline V gene encodes CDR1 ENHRY and CDR2 SYGVKD. V gave up 6 bases and J gave up 0 bases, with 9 bases separating them. This CDR3 spans 13 amino acids. The DNA of the CDR3 is TGTGCCATCAGCGGACTACACTCCTACGAGCAGTACTTC. Amino acid sequence: CAISGLHSYEQYF.

This clone was detected only a few times. The V gene is TRBV7-7, the J gene TRBJ2-3; 7 positions agree with TRBD1. The CDR3 sequence is 15 residues long. The germline V gene encodes CDR1 SSHAT and CDR2 FNYEAQ (reference sequence). V lost 8 bases to trimming and J lost 0 bases; unmatched junction nucleotides: 8. CDR3 DNA: TGTGCCAGCTCTCGGACAGGCTTTAGCACAGATACGCAGTATTTT. It yields the protein CASSRTGFSTDTQYF.

The chain recombines TRBV27 with TRBJ2-7; a possible D gene is TRBD2 (6 bases). The V and J ends lost 5 bases and 3 bases respectively, with 11 bases between them. The CDR3 loop spans 13 amino acids. Germline V CDR1 and CDR2: MNHEY, SMNVEV (reference sequence). CDR3 bases: TGTGCCAGCAGTACCAGGGACTGCTACGAGCAGTACTTC. This sequence encodes CASSTRDCYEQYF.

This clone was recorded a few times. V and J are TRBV27 and TRBJ2-3; tentatively, D is TRBD2 (5 bases). The CDR3 is made up of 17 amino acids. The ends were cut back, 3 bases at V and 1 base at J, with 17 bases in the middle. Germline V gene data show CDR1 as MNHEY and CDR2 as SMNVEV (reference sequence). The CDR3 reads CASSFEGPVRGTDTQYF. CDR3 sequence (DNA): TGTGCCAGCAGTTTCGAGGGTCCCGTCCGGGGCACAGATACGCAGTATTTT.

The rearrangement joins TRBV7-9 to TRBJ2-7, with 7 bases lining up with TRBD1. Germline lookup yields CDR1 SEHNR and CDR2 FQNEAQ (reference sequence). V dropped 2 bases and J dropped 7; count of bases not matched to a gene: 8. The CDR3 has 14 residues. Written as DNA, the CDR3 is TGTGCCAGCAGCTTACCAGGGGGATCAAGGGAGCAGTACTTC. Translation gives CASSLPGGSREQYF.

The chain carries TRBV7-2 and TRBJ2-3, with a possible D match to TRBD2 (5 bases). The CDR3 runs to 15 residues. In germline, CDR1 is SGHTA, CDR2 FQGNSA. Trimming removed 9 bases at V and 8 bases at J, with 24 bases between. CDR3 sequence: CARKTRAREIGTQYF. The CDR3 DNA reads as TGTGCCAGGAAAACGCGGGCCCGAGAGATTGGTACGCAGTATTTT.

This clone was detected a few times. The chain uses TRBV11-2 and TRBJ2-7; possible D gene TRBD2, 6 bases. This CDR3 is 15 amino acids long. The V gene lost 0 bases and the J gene lost 6 bases, with 15 bases spanning the gap. CDR1 is SGHAT, CDR2 FQNNGV, per germline. CDR3 region: CASSLEGSGLCEQYF. For the CDR3, the DNA is TGTGCCAGCAGCTTAGAAGGGAGCGGGCTTTGCGAGCAGTACTTC. The variable domain in full, completed from reference TRBV11-2 and TRBJ2-7, reads EAGVAQSPRYKIIEKRQSVAFWCNPISGHATLYWYQQILGQGPKLLIQFQNNGVVDDSQLPKDRFSAERLKGVDSTLKIQPAKLEDSAVYLCASSLEGSGLCEQYFGPGTRLTVT.

The gene calls are TRBV5-1 and TRBJ2-6; 10 nucleotides line up with TRBD1. The CDR3 sequence is 20 residues long. With 0 bases clipped from V and 0 bases from J, the junction kept 9 bases outside the gene matches. CDR1 SGHRS and CDR2 YFSETQ come from the germline V gene. The CDR3 region has the DNA TGCGCCAGCAGCTTGGGGATACGGGACAGGGGTGTCTCTGGGGCCAACGTCCTGACTTTC. Protein product: CASSLGIRDRGVSGANVLTF.